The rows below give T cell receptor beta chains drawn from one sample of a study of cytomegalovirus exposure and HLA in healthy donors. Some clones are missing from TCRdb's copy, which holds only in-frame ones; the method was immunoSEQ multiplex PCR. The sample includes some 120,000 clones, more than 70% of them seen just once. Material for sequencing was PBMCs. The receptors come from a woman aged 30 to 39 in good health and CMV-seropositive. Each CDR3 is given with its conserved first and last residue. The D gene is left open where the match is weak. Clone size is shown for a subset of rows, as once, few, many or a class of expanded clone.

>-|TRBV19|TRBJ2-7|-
CASSIEGGRYEQYF
TGTGCCAGTAGTATAGAAGGGGGTCGTTACGAGCAGTACTTC
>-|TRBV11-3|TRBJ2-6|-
CASSPGGAFSGANVLTF
TGTGCCAGCAGTCCCGGCGGGGCCTTCTCTGGGGCCAACGTCCTGACTTTC
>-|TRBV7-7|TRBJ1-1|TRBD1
CASSSRGDNTEAFF
TGTGCTAGCAGCTCCAGGGGGGATAACACTGAAGCTTTCTTT
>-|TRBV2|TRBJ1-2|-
CASSFIYGYTF
TGTGCCAGCAGTTTCATTTATGGCTACACCTTC
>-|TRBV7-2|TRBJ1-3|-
CASSRTGTNAGNTIYF
TGTGCCAGCAGCCGTACAGGGACCAATGCTGGAAACACCATATATTTT
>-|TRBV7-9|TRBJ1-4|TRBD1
CASSLRGTGGEKLFF
TGTGCCAGCAGCCTTAGAGGGACAGGGGGTGAAAAACTGTTTTTT
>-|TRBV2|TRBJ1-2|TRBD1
CASSERGLYGYTF
TGTGCCAGCAGTGAGAGGGGGCTCTATGGCTACACCTTC
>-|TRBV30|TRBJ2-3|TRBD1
CAYDRGADTQYF
TGTGCCTACGACAGGGGGGCAGATACGCAGTATTTT
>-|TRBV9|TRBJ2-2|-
CASSVSANTGELFF
TGTGCCAGCAGCGTATCTGCGAACACCGGGGAGCTGTTTTTT
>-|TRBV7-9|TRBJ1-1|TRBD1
CASSLGTDFEAFF
TGTGCCAGCAGCCTTGGGACAGATTTTGAAGCTTTCTTT
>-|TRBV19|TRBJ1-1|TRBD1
CASTITGGSGVAFF
TGTGCCAGTACCATCACAGGGGGCAGCGGGGTAGCTTTCTTT
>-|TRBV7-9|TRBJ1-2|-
CASSLGHPSSYGYTF
TGTGCCAGCAGCTTAGGGCACCCTTCATCCTATGGCTACACCTTC
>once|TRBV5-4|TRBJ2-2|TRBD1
CASSPPRGTDGELFF
TGTGCCAGCAGCCCCCCAAGAGGGACAGACGGGGAGCTGTTTTTT
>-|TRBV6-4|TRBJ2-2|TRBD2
CASSDGLATGELFF
TGTGCCAGCAGTGACGGACTAGCGACCGGGGAGCTGTTTTTT
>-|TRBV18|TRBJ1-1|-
CASSPPTHTNTEAFF
TGTGCCAGCTCACCACCGACACACACGAACACTGAAGCTTTCTTT
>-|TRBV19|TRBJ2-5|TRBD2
CASRSRGRGETQYF
TGTGCCAGTAGATCCCGCGGGAGGGGGGAGACCCAGTACTTC
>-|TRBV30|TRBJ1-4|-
CAWSETELFF
TGTGCCTGGAGTGAAACTGAACTGTTTTTT
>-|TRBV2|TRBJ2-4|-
CASSGISGGLAKNIQYF
TGTGCCAGCAGTGGTATTTCAGGGGGGCTAGCCAAAAACATTCAGTACTTC
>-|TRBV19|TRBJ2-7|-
CASSVDRWTYEQYF
TGTGCCAGTAGTGTCGACAGGTGGACCTACGAGCAGTACTTC
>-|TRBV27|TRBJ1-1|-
CASRTGHRMNTEAFF
TGTGCCAGCAGAACGGGACACCGAATGAACACTGAAGCTTTCTTT
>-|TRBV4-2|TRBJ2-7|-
CASSHVAARDEQYF
TGTGCCAGCAGCCACGTAGCAGCCCGTGACGAGCAGTACTTC
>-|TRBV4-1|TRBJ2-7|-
CASSQGYRDYEQYF
TGCGCCAGCAGCCAAGGTTACAGGGACTACGAGCAGTACTTC
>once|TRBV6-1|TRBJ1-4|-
CASKPSNEKLFF
TGTGCCAGCAAGCCGTCCAATGAAAAACTGTTTTTT
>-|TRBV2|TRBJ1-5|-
CASGVEAGQPQHF
TGTGCCAGCGGGGTGGAGGCCGGCCAGCCCCAGCATTTT
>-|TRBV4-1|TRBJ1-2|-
CASSRTGLPGDYGYTF
TGCGCCAGCAGCCGAACAGGGCTTCCCGGAGACTATGGCTACACCTTC
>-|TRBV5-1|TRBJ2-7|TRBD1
CASSFGQGNEQYF
TGCGCCAGCAGCTTCGGACAGGGTAACGAGCAGTACTTC
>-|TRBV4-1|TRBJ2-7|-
CASSQVDLSRRGSYEQYF
TGCGCCAGCAGCCAAGTTGACCTTTCGAGGAGGGGCTCCTACGAGCAGTACTTC
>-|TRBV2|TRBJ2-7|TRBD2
CASRPRTSGYEQYF
TGTGCCAGCAGACCCAGGACTAGCGGTTACGAGCAGTACTTC